This T cell receptor (beta chain) came from a study of a mutant IDH1 vaccine in newly diagnosed glioma. About the research overall: Vaccines began 4-6 weeks after radiotherapy alone, or with temozolomide cycles. A roughly 60% male, approximately 38% female split and a mean age of about 44 years characterized treated patients.

This clone showed up just a few times. Its antigen is as yet unknown. Time point reported: week 5, during vaccination. Every single dose of the vaccine, 300 ug of mutant IDH1 20-mer peptide, came with topical imiquimod. V lost 1 base and J 2 bases, leaving 5 bases between the germline ends. Germline lookup yields CDR1 SGHTA and CDR2 FQGNSA. This CDR3 region has 13 residues. Generated by immunoSEQ multiplex PCR, the TCRdb table keeps only in-frame clones and is missing some. The sample carries around 25,000 clones, more than 60% recorded once. Material: PBMCs, obtained from a glioma patient whose treatment included an IDH1 peptide vaccine. The sequence was obtained from a man aged 40-50 years with glioma. Some clones in this sample may be carry-over from other donors' samples. The V gene is TRBV7-2, the J gene TRBJ1-1; no firm D call. The CDR3 DNA reads as TGTGCCAGCAGCTTAGAACTAAACACTGAAGCTTTCTTT. This gives the protein CASSLELNTEAFF.